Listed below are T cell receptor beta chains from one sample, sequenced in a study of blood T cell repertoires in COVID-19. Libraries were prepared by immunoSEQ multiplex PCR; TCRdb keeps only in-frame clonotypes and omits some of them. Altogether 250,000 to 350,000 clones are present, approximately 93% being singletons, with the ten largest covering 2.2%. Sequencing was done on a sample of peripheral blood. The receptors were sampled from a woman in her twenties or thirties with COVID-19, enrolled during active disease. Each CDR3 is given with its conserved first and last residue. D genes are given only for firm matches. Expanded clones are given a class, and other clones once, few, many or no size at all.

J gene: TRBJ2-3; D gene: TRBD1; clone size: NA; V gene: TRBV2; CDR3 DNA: TGTGCCAGCAGTGTATTGGCAGTGCAGGGGGCCGGAAGCACAGATACGCAGTATTTT; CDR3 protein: CASSVLAVQGAGSTDTQYF
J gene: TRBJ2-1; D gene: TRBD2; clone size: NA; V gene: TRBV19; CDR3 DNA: TGTGCCAGTAGTATCTTTAGCGGGAATAATGAGCAGTTCTTC; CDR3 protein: CASSIFSGNNEQFF
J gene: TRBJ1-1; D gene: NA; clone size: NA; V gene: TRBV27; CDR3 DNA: TGTGCCAGCAGTTTAAGTGTTTCAGGGAGGACTGAAGCTTTCTTT; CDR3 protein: CASSLSVSGRTEAFF
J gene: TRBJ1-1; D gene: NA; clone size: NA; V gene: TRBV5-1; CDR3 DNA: TGCGCCAGCAGCTTGGGGCAGGGCTCCACTGAAGCTTTCTTT; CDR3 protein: CASSLGQGSTEAFF
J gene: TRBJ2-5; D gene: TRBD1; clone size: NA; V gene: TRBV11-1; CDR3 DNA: TGTGCCAGCAGCTCCCGACAGGGGAAAGAGACCCAGTACTTC; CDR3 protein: CASSSRQGKETQYF
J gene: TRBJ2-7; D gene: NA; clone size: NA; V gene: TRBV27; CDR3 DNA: TGTGCCAGCAGTGCCAAGGGCTCTAGCGTGGCCCTCTACGAGCAGTACTTC; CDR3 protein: CASSAKGSSVALYEQYF
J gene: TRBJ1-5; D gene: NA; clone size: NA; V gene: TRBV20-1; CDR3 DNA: TGCAGTGCTAGTCTCCCTCGGGGCAATCAGCCCCAGCATTTT; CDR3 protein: CSASLPRGNQPQHF
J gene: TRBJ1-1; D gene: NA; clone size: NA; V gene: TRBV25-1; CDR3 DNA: TGTGCCAGCAGTCACTTGGGGGAGGATTCCCGAGAAGCTTTCTTT; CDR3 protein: CASSHLGEDSREAFF
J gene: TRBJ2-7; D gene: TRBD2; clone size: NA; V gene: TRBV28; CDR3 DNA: TGTGCCAGCAGTCCCACGGGGGGCCTAGCGGGAGCCCTCAAGGACGAGCAGTACTTC; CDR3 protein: CASSPTGGLAGALKDEQYF
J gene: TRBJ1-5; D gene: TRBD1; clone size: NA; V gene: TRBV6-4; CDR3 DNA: TGTGCCAGCAGTGACTTAGGGACAGGGCGGTTCGGCAATCAGCCCCAGCATTTT; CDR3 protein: CASSDLGTGRFGNQPQHF
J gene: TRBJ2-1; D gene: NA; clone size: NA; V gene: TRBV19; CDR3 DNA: TGTGCCAGTAGTTTTCCGGGACTTTCCTACAATGAGCAGTTCTTC; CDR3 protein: CASSFPGLSYNEQFF
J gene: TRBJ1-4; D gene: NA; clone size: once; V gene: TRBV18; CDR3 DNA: TGTGCCAGCTCACCCCTTAGACAGACAACTAATGAAAAACTGTTTTTT; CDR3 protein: CASSPLRQTTNEKLFF
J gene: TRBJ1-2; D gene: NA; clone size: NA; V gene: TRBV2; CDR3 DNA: TGTGCCAGCAGTGCGAATCAAAGGACAGTCTATGGCTACACCTTC; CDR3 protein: CASSANQRTVYGYTF
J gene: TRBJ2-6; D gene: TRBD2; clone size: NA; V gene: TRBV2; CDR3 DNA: TGTGCCAGCAGTGCTGATAGCGGGAGCGTAGCTGGGGCCAACGTCCTGACTTTC; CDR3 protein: CASSADSGSVAGANVLTF
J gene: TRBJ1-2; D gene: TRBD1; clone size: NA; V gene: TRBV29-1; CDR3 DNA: TGCAGCGTTTTAGGGGGCGCCTATGGCTACACCTTC; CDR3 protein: CSVLGGAYGYTF
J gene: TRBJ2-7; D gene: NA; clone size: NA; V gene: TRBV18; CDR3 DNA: TGTGCCAGCTCACCACCATGGAGTACCTACGAGCAGTACTTC; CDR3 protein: CASSPPWSTYEQYF
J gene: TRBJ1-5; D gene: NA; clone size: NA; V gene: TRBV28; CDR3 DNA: TGTGCCAGCAGTCGGGGTTCGGCAGGGGAGCAGCCCCAGCATTTT; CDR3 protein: CASSRGSAGEQPQHF
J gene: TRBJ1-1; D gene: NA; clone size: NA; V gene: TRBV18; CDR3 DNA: TGTGCCAGCTCACCACCGGGGAGGACACTTTACACTGAAGCTTTCTTT; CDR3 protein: CASSPPGRTLYTEAFF
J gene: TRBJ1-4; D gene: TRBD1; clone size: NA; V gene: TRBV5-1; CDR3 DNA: TGCGCCAGCAGCCCGGGGGACACAGGGGGCTATGAAAAACTGTTTTTT; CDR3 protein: CASSPGDTGGYEKLFF
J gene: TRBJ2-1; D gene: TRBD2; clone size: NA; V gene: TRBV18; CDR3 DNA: TGTGCCAGCTCACTGACCGGGACTAGCGTCTACAATGAGCAGTTCTTC; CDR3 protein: CASSLTGTSVYNEQFF
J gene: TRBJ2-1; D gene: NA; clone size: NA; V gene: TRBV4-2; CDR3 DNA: TGTGCCAGCAGCCAAGGCGGAGGATTGGCGGGAAGTCGAAATGAGCAGTTCTTC; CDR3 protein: CASSQGGGLAGSRNEQFF
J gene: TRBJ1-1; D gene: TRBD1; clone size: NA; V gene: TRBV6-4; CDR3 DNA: TGTGCCAGCAGGCAGACAGGGCGGGACACTGAAGCTTTCTTT; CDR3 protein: CASRQTGRDTEAFF
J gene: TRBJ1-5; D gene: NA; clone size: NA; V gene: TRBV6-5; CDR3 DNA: TGTGCCAGCAGTTACTCTGGGACGGGGGGGAATCAGCCCCAGCATTTT; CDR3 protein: CASSYSGTGGNQPQHF
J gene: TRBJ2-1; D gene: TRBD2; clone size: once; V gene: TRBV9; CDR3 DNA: TGTGCCAGCAGCGTCGGGGGAGGGCCCCACAATGAGCAGTTCTTC; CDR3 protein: CASSVGGGPHNEQFF
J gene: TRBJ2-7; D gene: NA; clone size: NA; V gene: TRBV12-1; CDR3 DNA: TGTGCCAGCAGCTTCCCCGGGGGGTTGACCGACTACGAGCAGTACTTC; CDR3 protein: CASSFPGGLTDYEQYF
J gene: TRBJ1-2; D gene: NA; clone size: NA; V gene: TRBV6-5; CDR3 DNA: TGTGCCAGCAAGGTGGTGGGGGGGCTGGACTATGGCTACACCTTC; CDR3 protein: CASKVVGGLDYGYTF
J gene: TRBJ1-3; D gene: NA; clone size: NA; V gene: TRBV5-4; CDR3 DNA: TGTGCCAGCAGCTTAGAGGGCACCTCTGGAAACACCATATATTTT; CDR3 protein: CASSLEGTSGNTIYF
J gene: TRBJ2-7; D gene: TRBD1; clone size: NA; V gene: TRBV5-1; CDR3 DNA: TGCGCCAGCAGCTTGGGGCAGGGGGCATGGGAGCAGTACTTC; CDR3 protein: CASSLGQGAWEQYF
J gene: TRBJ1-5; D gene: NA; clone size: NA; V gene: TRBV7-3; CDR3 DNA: TGTGCCAGCAGCCTCGGAGGGGATCAGCCCCAGCATTTT; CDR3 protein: CASSLGGDQPQHF
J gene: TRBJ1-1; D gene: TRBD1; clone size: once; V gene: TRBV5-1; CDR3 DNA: TGCGCCAGCAGCTTTACCGGGACAGGGACCACTGAAGCTTTCTTT; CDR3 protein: CASSFTGTGTTEAFF
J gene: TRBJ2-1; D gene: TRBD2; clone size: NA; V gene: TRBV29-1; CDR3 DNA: TGCAGCGGTGATCGAGGGACTAGCGGGAGCCATGAGCAGTTCTTC; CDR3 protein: CSGDRGTSGSHEQFF
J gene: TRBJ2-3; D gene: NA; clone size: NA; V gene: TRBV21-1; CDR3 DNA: TGTGCCAGCAGCCTCCTTGGACAGGAACAAGATACGCAGTATTTT; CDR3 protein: CASSLLGQEQDTQYF
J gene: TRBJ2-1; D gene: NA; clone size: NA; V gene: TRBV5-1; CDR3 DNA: TGCGCCAGCAGCCACGAGCGTACAGCGAGGGATGAGCAGTTCTTC; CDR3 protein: CASSHERTARDEQFF
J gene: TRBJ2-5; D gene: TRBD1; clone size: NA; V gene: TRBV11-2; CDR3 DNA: TGTGCCAGCAGCTCGATCGGGACAGGGTGGGAGACCCAGTACTTC; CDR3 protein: CASSSIGTGWETQYF
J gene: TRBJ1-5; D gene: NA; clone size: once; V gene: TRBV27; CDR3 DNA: TGTGCCACCGGAGCCCCGGGAGATAGCAATCAGCCCCAGCATTTT; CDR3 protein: CATGAPGDSNQPQHF
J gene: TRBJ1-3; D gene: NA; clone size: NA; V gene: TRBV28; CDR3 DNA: TGTGCCAGCACCCTGGGAGGGACTCGCTCTGGAAACACCATATATTTT; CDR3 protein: CASTLGGTRSGNTIYF
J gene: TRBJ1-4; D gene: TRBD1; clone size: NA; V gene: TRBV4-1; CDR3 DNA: TGCGCCAGCAGCCAAGATCTCCAGGGGGCTTTAAATGAAAAACTGTTTTTT; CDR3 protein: CASSQDLQGALNEKLFF
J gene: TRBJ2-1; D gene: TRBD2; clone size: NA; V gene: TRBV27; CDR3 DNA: TGTGCCAGCAGTTGGACTAGTCGCAATGAGCAGTTCTTC; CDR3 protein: CASSWTSRNEQFF
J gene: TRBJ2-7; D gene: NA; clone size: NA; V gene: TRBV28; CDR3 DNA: TGTGCCAGCAGTTTATCCCAGAGGGAGCAGTACTTC; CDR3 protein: CASSLSQREQYF
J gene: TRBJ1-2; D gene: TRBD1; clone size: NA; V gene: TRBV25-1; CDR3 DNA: TGTGCCAGCAGTGGAATTCTTAAGACAGGGGGTTTGGACTATGGCTACACCTTC; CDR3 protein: CASSGILKTGGLDYGYTF
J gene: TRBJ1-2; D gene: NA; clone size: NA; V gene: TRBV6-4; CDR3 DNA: TGTGCCAGCAGTAAAGAGGGGGGGCACTATGGCTACACCTTC; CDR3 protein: CASSKEGGHYGYTF
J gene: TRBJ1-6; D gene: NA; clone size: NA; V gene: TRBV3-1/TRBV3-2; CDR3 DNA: TGTGCCAGCAGCACCCCTTTGGGTTCCGGGGGTTCACCCCTCCACTTT; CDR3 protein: CASSTPLGSGGSPLHF
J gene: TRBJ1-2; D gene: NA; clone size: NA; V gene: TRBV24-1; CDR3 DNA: TGTGCCACCAGTGACCGGGGGTATGGCTACACCTTC; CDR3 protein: CATSDRGYGYTF
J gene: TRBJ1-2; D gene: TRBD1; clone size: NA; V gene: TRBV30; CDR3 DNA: TGTGCCTGGAGTGCCGGGACAGGAGGCTACACCTTC; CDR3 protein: CAWSAGTGGYTF
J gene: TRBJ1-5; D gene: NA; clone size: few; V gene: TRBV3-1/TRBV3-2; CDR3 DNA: TGTGCCAGCAGCCAAGATCATCTGGGGCCTCAGCCCCAGCATTTT; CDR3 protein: CASSQDHLGPQPQHF